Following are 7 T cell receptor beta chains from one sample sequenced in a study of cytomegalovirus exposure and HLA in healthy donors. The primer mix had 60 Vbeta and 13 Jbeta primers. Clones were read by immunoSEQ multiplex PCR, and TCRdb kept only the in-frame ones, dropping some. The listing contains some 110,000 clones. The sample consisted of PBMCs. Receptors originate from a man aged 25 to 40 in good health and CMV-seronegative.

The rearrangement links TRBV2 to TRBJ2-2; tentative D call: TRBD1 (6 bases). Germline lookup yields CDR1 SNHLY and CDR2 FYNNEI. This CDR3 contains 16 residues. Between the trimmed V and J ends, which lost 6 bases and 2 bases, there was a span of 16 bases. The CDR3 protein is CASRAQGPQNTGELFF. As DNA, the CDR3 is TGTGCCAGCAGAGCGCAGGGGCCCCAAAACACCGGGGAGCTGTTTTTT.

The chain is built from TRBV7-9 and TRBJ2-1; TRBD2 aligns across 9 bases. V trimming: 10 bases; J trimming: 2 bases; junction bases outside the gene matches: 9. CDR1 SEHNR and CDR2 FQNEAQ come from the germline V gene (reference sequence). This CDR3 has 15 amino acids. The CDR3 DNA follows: TGTGCCAACAGTAACGCGGGGGGGCCCTACAATGAGCAGTTCTTC. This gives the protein CANSNAGGPYNEQFF.

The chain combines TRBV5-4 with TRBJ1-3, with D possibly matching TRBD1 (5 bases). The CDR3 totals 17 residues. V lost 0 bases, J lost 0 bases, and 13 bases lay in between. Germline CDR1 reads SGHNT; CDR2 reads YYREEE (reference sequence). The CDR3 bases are TGTGCCAGCAGCTTGGCGAGGGGAGGAAGCTCTGGAAACACCATATATTTT. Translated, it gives CASSLARGGSSGNTIYF. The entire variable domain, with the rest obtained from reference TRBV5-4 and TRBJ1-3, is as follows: ETGVTQSPTHLIKTRGQQVTLRCSSQSGHNTVSWYQQALGQGPQFIFQYYREEENGRGNFPPRFSGLQFPNYSSELNVNALELDDSALYLCASSLARGGSSGNTIYFGEGSWLTVV.

The CDR3 loop is CASSFNFNPNYGYTF. CDR3 in DNA: TGTGCCAGTAGTTTTAATTTTAATCCCAACTATGGCTACACCTTC. The J gene is TRBJ1-2, the V gene TRBV19; D gene ambiguous. The germline V gene encodes CDR1 LNHDA and CDR2 SQIVND (reference sequence). V gave up 5 bases and J gave up 2 bases, with 15 bases separating them. The CDR3 runs to 15 residues.

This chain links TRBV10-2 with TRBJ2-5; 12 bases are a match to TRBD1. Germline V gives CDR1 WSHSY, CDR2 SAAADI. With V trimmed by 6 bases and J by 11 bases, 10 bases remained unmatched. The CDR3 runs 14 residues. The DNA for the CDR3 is TGCGCCAGCAGGGAAGGGACAGGGGGCGTTGAGCAGTACTTC. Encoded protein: CASREGTGGVEQYF.

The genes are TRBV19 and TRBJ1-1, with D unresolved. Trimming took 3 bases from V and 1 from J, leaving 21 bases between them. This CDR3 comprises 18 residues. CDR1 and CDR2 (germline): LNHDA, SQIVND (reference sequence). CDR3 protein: CASSMRARGWEGNTEAFF. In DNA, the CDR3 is TGTGCCAGTAGTATGAGGGCCCGCGGATGGGAAGGGAACACTGAAGCTTTCTTT.

The CDR3 DNA is TGTGCCAGCAGCCGCGGACAGGGATGGAACACTGAAGCTTTCTTT. This encodes CASSRGQGWNTEAFF. This chain connects TRBV13 to TRBJ1-1, with TRBD1 matching 8 bases. Germline V lookup: CDR1 PRHDT, CDR2 FYEKMQ (reference sequence). There are 15 residues in the CDR3. V lost 5 bases, J lost 1 base, and 6 bases stayed unmatched.